These 30 T cell receptor beta chains were all obtained from the same sample, sequenced in a study of CD8 T cells in ankylosing spondylitis. TCRdb ran MiXCR on the 5' RACE reads and lists one entry per CDR3 protein. The table includes under 200,000 distinct CDR3 sequences, 11% detected once. The sequenced material came from blood, either unsorted or a sorted T cell fraction (not recorded which). The origin of the receptors is a male donor with ankylosing spondylitis or in good health (not recorded which).

The chain is built from TRBV30 and TRBJ2-3; the D gene is possibly TRBD2 (5 bases). The CDR3 runs 14 residues. Germline V CDR1 and CDR2: GTSNPN, SVGIG (reference sequence). V was trimmed by 0 bases and J by 7 bases, leaving 14 bases between them. The CDR3 DNA sequence: TGTGCCTGGAGTGTAGCGGAAAGCACGTATACGCAGTATTTT. Protein sequence: CAWSVAESTYTQYF.

This chain connects TRBV18 to TRBJ1-3; TRBD1 is a possible D gene (5 bases). The CDR3 is 16 amino acids. Trimming left V 0 bases short and J 2 bases short, with 11 bases between. The germline V gene has CDR1 KGHSH and CDR2 LQKENI. The CDR3 spells CASSPPGGDPGNTIYF. The CDR3 DNA follows: TGTGCCAGCTCACCACCGGGAGGGGACCCTGGAAACACCATATATTTT. Using reference TRBV18 and TRBJ1-3 for the parts outside the CDR3, the full variable domain is NAGVMQNPRHLVRRRGQEARLRCSPMKGHSHVYWYRQLPEEGLKFMVYLQKENIIDESGMPKERFSAEFPKEGPSILRIQQVVRGDSAAYFCASSPPGGDPGNTIYFGEGSWLTVV.

CDR3 loop: CSVVGTETYEQYF. The CDR3 nucleotides are TGCAGCGTTGTCGGGACAGAGACCTACGAGCAGTACTTC. This rearrangement joins TRBV29-1 to TRBJ2-7; 7 bases are shared with TRBD1. J gave up 2 bases and V 4 bases, and 5 bases lay outside the gene matches. This CDR3 is 13 amino acids long. Germline CDR1 and CDR2: SQVTM and ANQGSEA.

The table lists this clonotype with many counts. CDR3 sequence reads: CASSLRTSNEKLFF. CDR3 nucleotides: TGTGCCAGCAGCTTACGGACAAGCAATGAAAAACTGTTTTTT. The chain is built from TRBV7-2 and TRBJ1-4, with D perhaps TRBD1 (5 bases). V was clipped by 2 bases and J by 5 bases, with 9 bases between them. The CDR3 is 14 residues long. CDR1 SGHTA and CDR2 FQGNSA come from the germline V gene.

This clonotype was detected only a few times. This sequence joins TRBV12-3 or TRBV12-4 and TRBJ1-1; D call uncertain. There are 13 residues in the CDR3. V lost 3 bases and J 3 bases, leaving 8 bases between the germline ends. This chain's CDR3 is CASSFGRDTEAFF. For the CDR3, the DNA is TGTGCCAGCAGTTTTGGTAGGGACACTGAAGCTTTCTTT.

This clonotype is a singleton in its sample. This chain connects TRBV7-9 to TRBJ2-2, with 12 bases lining up with TRBD1. CDR1 SEHNR and CDR2 FQNEAQ come from the germline V gene (reference sequence). The CDR3 contains 17 residues. V lost 5 bases to trimming and J lost 1 base; unmatched junction nucleotides: 5. The CDR3 sequence: CASSRDRGRRNTGELFF. CDR3 DNA: TGTGCCAGCAGCAGGGACAGGGGGCGCAGGAACACCGGGGAGCTGTTTTTT.

This chain joins TRBV20-1 and TRBJ1-1, with D unresolved. CDR3 length: 14 amino acids. Germline V gene data show CDR1 as DFQATT and CDR2 as SNEGSKA (reference sequence). The V and J ends lost 0 bases and 6 bases respectively, with 14 bases between them. The CDR3 coding sequence is TGCAGTGCTAGAGAACCCACAGCGGGCGCTGAAGCTTTCTTT. Its protein is CSAREPTAGAEAFF.

This clonotype was counted many times. J is TRBJ2-5 and V is TRBV19, with D possibly being TRBD2 (6 bases). CDR1 is LNHDA, CDR2 SQIVND, per germline (reference sequence). With 5 bases removed from V and 3 bases from J, the gap between germline ends came to 10 bases. The length of the CDR3 is 13 residues. The CDR3 protein is CASSQGLEETQYF. The DNA for the CDR3 is TGTGCCAGTAGTCAGGGACTTGAAGAGACCCAGTACTTC.

V gene TRBV11-2 combines with J gene TRBJ2-6; D gene unclear. CDR1 SGHAT and CDR2 FQNNGV come from the germline V gene. This CDR3 has 18 residues. V lost 5 bases to trimming and J lost 0 bases, with 17 bases between them. The CDR3 is CASSDLVGSFSGANVLTF. The CDR3 DNA follows: TGTGCCAGCAGCGATCTGGTAGGCTCTTTCTCTGGGGCCAACGTCCTGACTTTC.

This clonotype has just one count. The gene calls are TRBV7-2 and TRBJ2-5; D perhaps matches TRBD2 (5 bases). CDR1 is SGHTA and CDR2 is FQGNSA in the germline V gene. The V gene lost 3 bases and the J gene lost 9 bases, with 8 bases spanning the gap. The CDR3 loop spans 11 amino acids. DNA of the CDR3: TGTGCCAGCAGCTTCCTCGGGGCCCAGTACTTC. Protein product: CASSFLGAQYF.

The chain joins TRBV11-2 to TRBJ2-2; possibly TRBD2 for D (6 bases). Germline assignment: CDR1 SGHAT and CDR2 FQNNGV. V was clipped by 3 bases and J by 5 bases, with 10 bases between them. This CDR3 has 14 residues. The CDR3 bases are TGTGCCAGCAGCTTGGGACTTACAACCGGGGAGCTGTTTTTT. Translating it yields CASSLGLTTGELFF.

V and J are TRBV28 and TRBJ2-4, with a weak D call TRBD1 (5 bases). The V end was cut by 3 bases, the J end by 0 bases, with 15 bases between. Germline CDR1 is MDHEN and CDR2 is SYDVKM. This CDR3 comprises 17 residues. The CDR3 spells CASSFPRDRLAKNIQYF. The CDR3 coding sequence is TGTGCCAGCAGTTTCCCTCGAGACAGACTAGCCAAAAACATTCAGTACTTC.

This clonotype occurred many times. The chain recombines TRBV5-1 with TRBJ2-3; D remains unclear. Trimming removed 6 bases from V and 2 bases from J, with 22 bases in between. The CDR3 consists of 17 residues. Germline assignment: CDR1 SGHRS and CDR2 YFSETQ. CDR3 DNA: TGCGCCAGCACCCCCCCTACCGTTTTCACTACCACAGATACGCAGTATTTT. Its translation: CASTPPTVFTTTDTQYF.

Many counts were recorded for this clonotype. The rearrangement links TRBV15 to TRBJ2-5; D unresolved. The CDR3 runs to 14 residues. V was trimmed by 0 bases and J by 7 bases, leaving 12 bases between them. The germline gives CDR1 LNHNV, CDR2 YYDKDF (reference sequence). CDR3 DNA sequence: TGTGCCACCAGCAGAGAAGTCGTAGGTCGGACCCAGTACTTC. It is translated as CATSREVVGRTQYF.

This clonotype was counted many times. V is TRBV3-1 and J is TRBJ2-2; D may match TRBD1 or TRBD2 (5 bases each). Germline V gene sequence: CDR1 LGHDT, CDR2 YNNKEL (reference sequence). The CDR3 spans 16 residues. Deletions cut 3 bases from V and 5 bases from J, with 16 bases between. The CDR3: CASSQSGTALTGELFF. In DNA, the CDR3 is TGTGCCAGCAGCCAGTCCGGGACGGCGTTAACCGGGGAGCTGTTTTTT.

The sample holds many counts of this clonotype. The V call is TRBV6-5, the J call TRBJ2-1, with D possibly being TRBD1 (6 bases). CDR3 length equals 14 residues. V was trimmed by 3 bases and J by 7 bases, leaving 13 bases between them. Germline CDR1 reads MNHEY; CDR2 reads SVGAGI. Here the CDR3 DNA reads TGTGCCAGCAGTTATGATGAGGGGGTAAATGAGCAGTTCTTC. Translating gives CASSYDEGVNEQFF.

This chain connects TRBV27 to TRBJ2-7; no firm D call. Trimming took off 3 bases at V and 6 bases at J, with 9 bases between the two ends. The CDR3 is 12 amino acids. Germline V gene sequence: CDR1 MNHEY, CDR2 SMNVEV (reference sequence). CDR3 amino acids: CASSLHVGEQYF. CDR3 nucleotides: TGTGCCAGCAGTTTGCACGTCGGCGAGCAGTACTTC.

This clonotype appeared many times. This chain uses TRBV12-3 or TRBV12-4 with TRBJ1-6, with 7 bases that match TRBD1. V was clipped by 1 base and J by 18 bases; unmatched bases: 9. The CDR3 loop spans 13 amino acids. The CDR3 DNA follows: TGTGCCAGCAGTTTAGGACCGACAGGGCAACACCACTTT. Its protein is CASSLGPTGQHHF.

This clonotype was recorded a few times. The chain couples TRBV9 to TRBJ1-6, with a tentative D call TRBD1 (5 bases). Trimming took off 0 bases at V and 10 bases at J, with 11 bases between the two ends. There are 14 residues in the CDR3. Germline V gene data show CDR1 as SGDLS and CDR2 as YYNGEE. The chain's CDR3 is CASSVVGPGSPLHF. The CDR3 DNA is TGTGCCAGCAGCGTAGTGGGGCCAGGGTCACCCCTCCACTTT.

At least ten counts were recorded for this clonotype. The chain joins TRBV28 to TRBJ2-7; D remains unclear. V was cut by 3 bases and J by 2 bases, with 8 bases left in between. Germline CDR1 reads MDHEN; CDR2 reads SYDVKM. The CDR3 contains 13 residues. The CDR3 spells CASSFGQPYEQYF. For the CDR3, the DNA is TGTGCCAGCAGTTTTGGGCAGCCCTACGAGCAGTACTTC.

This clonotype was counted only a few times. This sequence joins TRBV29-1 and TRBJ2-7; 8 nucleotides match TRBD1. CDR3 size: 12 residues. CDR1 and CDR2 (germline): SQVTM, ANQGSEA. Trimming removed 0 bases from V and 5 bases from J; junction bases left unmatched: 0. For the CDR3, the DNA is TGCAGCGTTGAAGAGACAGGGGACGAGCAGTACTTC. It codes for CSVEETGDEQYF.

Many counts were recorded for this clonotype. The rearrangement links TRBV15 to TRBJ1-1, with a tentative D call TRBD1 (6 bases). V lost 5 bases to trimming and J lost 1 base, with 14 bases between them. Germline assignment: CDR1 LNHNV and CDR2 YYDKDF (reference sequence). CDR3 length: 15 residues. The CDR3 protein is CATSGYRVGNTEAFF. The CDR3 region has the DNA TGTGCCACCAGCGGTTACAGGGTAGGGAACACTGAAGCTTTCTTT.

This clonotype has a count of ten or more. The V gene is TRBV9, the J gene TRBJ2-5; 7 nucleotides agree with TRBD1. The germline V gene has CDR1 SGDLS and CDR2 YYNGEE. The CDR3 extends over 15 amino acids. V was pared by 1 base and J by 5 bases, with 8 bases of the junction left unmatched. In DNA, the CDR3 is TGTGCCAGCAGCGTAAACCGACAGGGCGCGGAGACCCAGTACTTC. It specifies CASSVNRQGAETQYF.

This clonotype has at least ten counts. This chain links TRBV12-3 or TRBV12-4 with TRBJ2-3, with 8 bases that match TRBD2. This CDR3 has 16 amino acids. Trimming removed 3 bases from V and 3 bases from J; junction bases left unmatched: 8. CDR3 bases: TGTGCCAGCAGTTTTTTCGGCGGGGGGTTAACAGATACGCAGTATTTT. Translated, it gives CASSFFGGGLTDTQYF.

This clonotype was picked up many times. The rearrangement joins TRBV5-5 to TRBJ2-5; perhaps TRBD2 as D (6 bases). The CDR3 is 13 amino acids. The germline V gene encodes CDR1 SGHKS and CDR2 YYEKEE (reference sequence). V lost 0 bases, J lost 9 bases, and 12 bases lay in between. In DNA form, the CDR3 reads TGTGCCAGCAGCTTGGACAGCGGGTTGGCCCAGTACTTC. This gives the protein CASSLDSGLAQYF.

The chain links TRBV5-1 to TRBJ2-3; D gene uncertain. V was pared by 0 bases and J by 0 bases, with 8 bases between. The CDR3 contains 15 residues. From germline, CDR1 is SGHRS and CDR2 YFSETQ. In DNA, the CDR3 is TGCGCCAGCAGCTTGGCCCGACACAGCACAGATACGCAGTATTTT. Translating it yields CASSLARHSTDTQYF.

This clonotype has at least ten counts. This chain links TRBV7-2 with TRBJ2-3, with D unclear. Germline lookup yields CDR1 SGHTA and CDR2 FQGNSA. This CDR3 region has 14 residues. The V gene lost 0 bases and the J gene lost 7 bases, with 11 bases spanning the gap. DNA for the CDR3: TGTGCCAGCAGCTTAGCGCCGGGCAGTCATACGCAGTATTTT. Its protein product is CASSLAPGSHTQYF.

There are many counts of this clonotype. CDR3 protein: CSARPFQETQYF. CDR3 bases: TGCAGTGCTAGGCCATTCCAAGAGACCCAGTACTTC. V gene TRBV20-1 combines with J gene TRBJ2-5; D unresolved. V shed 3 bases and J shed 1 base, with 6 bases lying between them. The CDR3 is 12 residues long. Germline-derived CDR1 and CDR2 are DFQATT and SNEGSKA (reference sequence).

This clonotype came up a few times. The rearrangement uses TRBV10-3 and TRBJ2-2, with D perhaps TRBD1 (6 bases). The CDR3 runs 15 residues. Trimming took 5 bases from V and 0 from J, leaving 10 bases between them. Germline V lookup: CDR1 ENHRY, CDR2 SYGVKD. CDR3 sequence: CAISIGQPNTGELFF. The DNA of the CDR3 is TGTGCCATCAGTATCGGACAGCCGAACACCGGGGAGCTGTTTTTT.

The chain recombines TRBV11-2 with TRBJ2-1, with 9 nucleotides matching TRBD2. The CDR3 runs to 16 residues. Unmatched junction bases numbered 6, after V lost 5 bases and J lost 1 base. Germline values: CDR1 SGHAT, CDR2 FQNNGV. The CDR3 is CASSPLAGGSYNEQFF. The CDR3 nucleotides read TGTGCCAGCAGCCCCCTCGCGGGAGGGTCCTACAATGAGCAGTTCTTC.